Below, one TCR beta chain is given with its context. Antigen unknown. The sample originates from a study of cytomegalovirus exposure and HLA in healthy donors. Study summary: Early release data held some 80 million unique TCRs from HLA-typed donors.

60 Vbeta and 13 Jbeta primers were used in PCR. The assay was immunoSEQ multiplex PCR, and TCRdb's table has in-frame clones only and misses some. The data contain approximately 220,000 clones, roughly 82% of them singletons. Points from the study as a whole: A later analysis showed that HLA-associated TCR beta chains had undergone more clonal expansion than equally common others. Later genetic work tied a missense DCLRE1C variant to beta-chain V and J trimming. Prior analysis indicated that the majority of TCR beta V segments exhibited productivity approximately 87% or approximately 30% of the time.

Germline V CDR1 and CDR2: SGHAT, FQNNGV. The CDR3 sequence is 15 residues long. After removal of 3 bases from V and 5 bases from J, the junction contained 9 bases not matched to a gene. The chain recombines TRBV11-2 with TRBJ1-1; 7 bases align to TRBD1. This TCR was sampled from a man in his forties in good health and CMV-seropositive. Sequenced material: PBMCs. CDR3 sequence (DNA): TGTGCCAGCAGCTTTGGACAGGTTGGTAGGACTGAAGCTTTCTTT. Translated: CASSFGQVGRTEAFF. The entire variable domain, with the rest obtained from reference TRBV11-2 and TRBJ1-1, is as follows: EAGVAQSPRYKIIEKRQSVAFWCNPISGHATLYWYQQILGQGPKLLIQFQNNGVVDDSQLPKDRFSAERLKGVDSTLKIQPAKLEDSAVYLCASSFGQVGRTEAFFGQGTRLTVV.